The clone carrying this TCR beta chain occurred many times. Its cognate antigen is unknown. This sample was included in a study of T cell repertoires in cytomegalovirus infection. Turning to the study itself: Public TCR beta signatures marked donors with CMV infection and the matching HLA. General observations from the study: CMV carriers having the relevant HLA were flagged by cumulative public TCR beta family frequency. CMV-specific TCR beta clonotypes restricted by HLA-C were the ones dominating the ex vivo response.

The J segment lost 4 bases and the V segment lost 4 bases, leaving 13 bases of the junction unmatched. CDR1 SGHVS and CDR2 FQNEAQ come from the germline V gene. CDR3 length: 17 residues. TCRdb processed the reads anew with MiXCR; each CDR3 protein has one entry. Of roughly 280,000 distinct CDR3 sequences listed, roughly 9.1% were seen once; the top ten hold about 16%. The sample consisted of PBMCs. This chain joins TRBV7-8 and TRBJ1-5; the match to TRBD1 covers 7 bases. This receptor was obtained from a human donor in good health (CMV status not recorded). Some clones in this sample may be carry-over from other donors' samples. CDR3: CASSSTHRGIANQPQHF. The CDR3 DNA reads as TGTGCCAGCAGCTCGACCCACAGGGGAATAGCAAATCAGCCCCAGCATTTT.